A single T cell receptor beta chain is shown here with its context. This sample is drawn from a study of T cell changes during pregnancy in multiple sclerosis. The germline V gene has CDR1 SGHNT and CDR2 YENEEA. V trimming: 4 bases; J trimming: 4 bases; junction bases outside the gene matches: 4. The CDR3 covers 14 residues. Produced via immunoSEQ multiplex PCR; TCRdb's table is partial and in-frame only. In the table there are 90,000 to 120,000 clones, 92% of which are singletons. This TCR was recovered from a female donor in good health, enrolled as a control in a pregnancy study. The gene calls are TRBV11-3 and TRBJ1-3, with 7 bases that match TRBD1. This specimen was peripheral blood, taken in the third trimester of pregnancy. This chain's CDR3 is CASSSQGDGNTIYF. CDR3 coding DNA: TGTGCCAGCAGCTCGCAGGGGGACGGAAACACCATATATTTT.